One and the same sample provided the 15 T cell receptor beta chains below, sequenced in a study of T cells in localized non-small cell lung cancer. Using immunoSEQ multiplex PCR, the repertoire was profiled, and TCRdb retains in-frame clones only, with some absent. The sample has 25,000 to 30,000 clones; about 90% are singletons. Sample: peripheral blood mononuclear cells, taken before any cancer treatment. All receptors derive from a woman between 35 and 75 years old with stage III lung adenocarcinoma.

V gene TRBV7-9 combines with J gene TRBJ2-3, with D uncertain. From germline, CDR1 is SEHNR and CDR2 FQNEAQ (reference sequence). The CDR3 loop spans 13 amino acids. The V gene lost 4 bases and the J gene lost 3 bases, with 8 bases spanning the gap. The CDR3 sequence is CASSSEMTDTQYF. The CDR3 DNA follows: TGTGCCAGCAGCTCGGAGATGACAGATACGCAGTATTTT.

The rearrangement uses TRBV4-3 and TRBJ1-4, with unresolved D. V dropped 0 bases and J dropped 5 bases, with 10 bases sitting between them. Germline V gene data show CDR1 as LGHNA and CDR2 as YSLEER. The length of the CDR3 is 15 residues. In nucleotides, the CDR3 is TGCGCCAGCAGCCAAGATCCGAACCAAAATGAAAAACTGTTTTTT. Translating it yields CASSQDPNQNEKLFF.

The rearrangement uses TRBV7-9 and TRBJ2-7; no clear D. Deletions cut 1 base from V and 3 bases from J, with 4 bases between. There are 12 residues in the CDR3. Germline-derived CDR1 and CDR2 are SEHNR and FQNEAQ (reference sequence). The CDR3 loop is CASSLGSYEQYF. Written as DNA, the CDR3 is TGTGCCAGCAGCTTAGGAAGCTACGAGCAGTACTTC.

The chain combines TRBV28 with TRBJ1-5; 8 positions match TRBD1. Germline V CDR1 and CDR2: MDHEN, SYDVKM. The CDR3 is 15 amino acids. The junction had 9 bases not matched to a gene; V was cut back by 4 bases and J by 7 bases. The CDR3 is CASSSGQGTRQPQHF. The CDR3 coding sequence is TGTGCCAGCAGTTCCGGACAGGGCACACGGCAGCCCCAGCATTTT.

The chain couples TRBV7-9 to TRBJ2-1; a possible D gene is TRBD2 (5 bases). Germline V CDR1 and CDR2: SEHNR, FQNEAQ (reference sequence). The CDR3 is made up of 15 amino acids. Deletions cut 5 bases from V and 8 bases from J, with 19 bases between. The CDR3 nucleotides are TGTGCCAGCAGCCACTCCGAGGGAGAGGTGGATGAGCAGTTCTTC. It encodes CASSHSEGEVDEQFF.

This sequence joins TRBV10-3 and TRBJ2-7, with D perhaps assigned TRBD1 or TRBD2 (7 bases each). V was cut by 8 bases and J by 7 bases, with 15 bases left in between. CDR1 is ENHRY and CDR2 is SYGVKD in the germline V gene. The CDR3 sequence is 12 residues long. CDR3 residues: CAIQGGGSEQYF. The CDR3 DNA sequence: TGTGCCATCCAGGGAGGGGGCTCGGAGCAGTACTTC.

The gene calls are TRBV6-6 and TRBJ2-1, with D tentatively TRBD1 (5 bases). This CDR3 comprises 14 residues. V was cut by 2 bases and J by 10 bases, with 15 bases left in between. CDR1 and CDR2 (germline): MNHNY, SVGAGI (reference sequence). CDR3 DNA sequence: TGTGCCAGCAGTTACGGCTCCGACAGTGGGGAGCAGTTCTTC. Translated, it gives CASSYGSDSGEQFF.

The V call is TRBV10-1, the J call TRBJ2-3; D call uncertain. This CDR3 region has 15 residues. CDR1 and CDR2 (germline): WNHNN, SYGVQD (reference sequence). The V gene lost 2 bases and the J gene lost 2 bases, with 11 bases spanning the gap. The DNA for the CDR3 is TGCGCCAGCAGTGAGAGTAGCCTTCACACAGATACGCAGTATTTT. This codes for CASSESSLHTDTQYF.

The V call is TRBV10-3, the J call TRBJ2-2; D remains unclear. Germline CDR1 reads ENHRY; CDR2 reads SYGVKD. This CDR3 spans 17 amino acids. V lost 0 bases to trimming and J lost 6 bases, with 17 bases between them. The CDR3 sequence: CAISESIGRSRSGELFF. CDR3 coding DNA: TGTGCCATCAGTGAGTCGATAGGCAGGTCAAGGTCCGGGGAGCTGTTTTTT.

The chain combines TRBV23-1 with TRBJ2-1; D not certain. TRBV23-1 is recorded as an ORF, its role being uncertain. V was shortened by 4 bases and J by 4 bases, with 11 bases between the two germline ends. The CDR3 spans 14 residues. CDR3 nucleotide sequence: TGCGCCAGCAGTCCCTTCGATACATACAATGAGCAGTTCTTC. Its translation is CASSPFDTYNEQFF.

The rearrangement links TRBV6-5 to TRBJ1-1; the D is unclear. This CDR3 is 13 amino acids long. The germline V gene has CDR1 MNHEY and CDR2 SVGAGI. V was trimmed by 2 bases and J by 1 base, leaving 5 bases between them. The CDR3 is CASSYGSNTEAFF. For the CDR3, the DNA is TGTGCCAGCAGTTACGGGTCGAACACTGAAGCTTTCTTT.

V is TRBV19 and J is TRBJ1-2, with D unresolved. V lost 3 bases, J lost 4 bases, and 18 bases lay in between. The length of the CDR3 is 16 residues. Germline assignment: CDR1 LNHDA and CDR2 SQIVND (reference sequence). The chain's CDR3 is CASSMDGLAPLYGYTF. CDR3 sequence (DNA): TGTGCCAGTAGTATGGACGGGCTAGCCCCTCTCTATGGCTACACCTTC.

This clone appeared a single time. The chain employs TRBV19 and TRBJ1-1, with TRBD1 as a possible D gene (6 bases). The CDR3 spans 16 residues. Trimming left V 1 base short and J 1 base short, with 13 bases between. CDR1 and CDR2 (germline): LNHDA, SQIVND (reference sequence). As DNA, the CDR3 is TGTGCCAGTAGTATAGGTTCCGACAGGCCGAACACTGAAGCTTTCTTT. This encodes CASSIGSDRPNTEAFF.

The chain couples TRBV2 to TRBJ2-5, with unresolved D. The CDR3 covers 13 residues. V lost 7 bases and J lost 4, with 13 bases in between. Germline loops: CDR1 SNHLY, CDR2 FYNNEI. The CDR3 DNA reads TGTGCCAGCAAGAATCCTAGTAGAGAGACCCAGTACTTC. Protein product: CASKNPSRETQYF. Combining the CDR3 with reference TRBV2 and TRBJ2-5 gives the whole variable domain EPEVTQTPSHQVTQMGQEVILRCVPISNHLYFYWYRQILGQKVEFLVSFYNNEISEKSEIFDDQFSVERPDGSNFTLKIRSTKLEDSAMYFCASKNPSRETQYFGPGTRLLVL.

The chain uses TRBV28 and TRBJ2-7; 8 positions match TRBD2. Germline-derived CDR1 and CDR2 are MDHEN and SYDVKM. Germline trimming cut 10 bases from V and 2 bases from J; bases unmatched to any gene: 7. The CDR3 is 13 residues long. CDR3 residues: CATRGGSTYEQYF. CDR3 nucleotides: TGTGCCACCCGGGGGGGAAGTACCTACGAGCAGTACTTC. Full variable domain (outside the CDR3, taken from reference TRBV28 and TRBJ2-7): DVKVTQSSRYLVKRTGEKVFLECVQDMDHENMFWYRQDPGLGLRLIYFSYDVKMKEKGDIPEGYSVSREKKERFSLILESASTNQTSMYLCATRGGSTYEQYFGPGTRLTVT.